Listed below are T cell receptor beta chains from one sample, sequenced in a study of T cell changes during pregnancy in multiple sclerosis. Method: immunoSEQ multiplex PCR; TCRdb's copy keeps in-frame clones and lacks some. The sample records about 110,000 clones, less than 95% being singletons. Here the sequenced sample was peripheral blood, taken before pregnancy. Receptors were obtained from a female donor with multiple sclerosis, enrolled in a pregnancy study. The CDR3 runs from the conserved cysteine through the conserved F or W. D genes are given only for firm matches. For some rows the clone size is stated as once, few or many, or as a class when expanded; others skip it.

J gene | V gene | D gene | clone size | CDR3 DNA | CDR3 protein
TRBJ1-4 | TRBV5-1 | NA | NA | TGCGCCAGCAGCTTGGTCAGCCGGGGGACTAATGAAAAACTGTTTTTT | CASSLVSRGTNEKLFF
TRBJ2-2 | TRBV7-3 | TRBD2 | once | TGTGCCAGCAGCTCTTCGCGGCTAGCGGGAGCGGGTCCGAACACCGGGGAGCTGTTTTTT | CASSSSRLAGAGPNTGELFF
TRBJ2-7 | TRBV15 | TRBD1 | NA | TGTGCCACCAGCATGAAAATTAAGGGGGCTCGAAACGAGCAGTACTTC | CATSMKIKGARNEQYF
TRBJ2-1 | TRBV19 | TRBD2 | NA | TGTGCCACTAAAACTAGCGGGGGAACCTACAATGAGCAGTTCTTC | CATKTSGGTYNEQFF
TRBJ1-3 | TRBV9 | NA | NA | TGTGCCAGCAGCTTCCTCGCGAGGGTATCTGGAAACACCATATATTTT | CASSFLARVSGNTIYF
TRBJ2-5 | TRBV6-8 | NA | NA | TGTGCCAGCAGTTACCTCCCCTTACAGGGATTCGAAGAGACCCAGTACTTC | CASSYLPLQGFEETQYF
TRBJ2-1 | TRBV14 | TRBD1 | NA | TGTGCCAGCAGCCTCCGGACAGGGGGCAAAACCTACAATGAGCAGTTCTTC | CASSLRTGGKTYNEQFF
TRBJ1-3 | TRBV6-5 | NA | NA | TGTGCCAGCGGGCCCGCGGGTACGGTGGAAAACACCATGTATTTT | CASGPAGTVENTMYF
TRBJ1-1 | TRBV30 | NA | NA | TGTGCCTGGAGTGTAGCGCTGAACACTGAAGCTTTCTTT | CAWSVALNTEAFF
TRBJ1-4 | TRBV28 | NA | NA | TGTGCCAGCAGGGGGGGATCCGCTGGTGACGAAAAACTGTTTTTT | CASRGGSAGDEKLFF
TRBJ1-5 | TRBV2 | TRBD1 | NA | TGTGCCAGCATGAGGGACAGGGTAGGTCAGCCCCAGCATTTT | CASMRDRVGQPQHF
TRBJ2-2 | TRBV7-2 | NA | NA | TGTGCCAGCAGCTTTCCGTGGGGGCTTGGCACCGGGGAGCTGTTTTTT | CASSFPWGLGTGELFF
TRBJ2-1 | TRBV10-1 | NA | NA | TGCGCCAGCAGTGAGTCACTACCCCGTTGGTACTACAATGAGCAGTTCTTC | CASSESLPRWYYNEQFF
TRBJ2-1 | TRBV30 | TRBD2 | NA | TGTGCCTGGAGCGCCATCAGCCTTAGCGGGGGGCCTTACAATGAGCAGTTCTTC | CAWSAISLSGGPYNEQFF
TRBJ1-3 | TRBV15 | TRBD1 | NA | TGTGCCACCAGCAGAGTGACAGGGGACGGAAACACCATATATTTT | CATSRVTGDGNTIYF
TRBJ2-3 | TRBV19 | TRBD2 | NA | TGTGCCAGTAGTATAGATGAGACGGGCCTCCGGAGAGGGACTAGCTCGCAGTATTTT | CASSIDETGLRRGTSSQYF
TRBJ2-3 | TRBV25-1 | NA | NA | TGTGCCAGGAAAATGTTCGAGCCAGATACGCAGTATTTT | CARKMFEPDTQYF
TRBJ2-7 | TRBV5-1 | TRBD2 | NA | TGCGCCAGCAGCTTGGTGGGACTAGCAACTACACACGAGCAGTACTTC | CASSLVGLATTHEQYF